These 17 T cell receptor beta chains were sequenced from one sample in a study of blood T cell repertoires in COVID-19 (dated by TCRdb to 2020 to 2021). Receptor libraries were prepared by the immunoSEQ multiplex PCR assay. TCRdb carries this immuneACCESS record with in-frame sequences only. Its versions omit some clonotypes, under half of them owing to an unresolved V gene in the studies checked, with the rest unexplained. The table for this sample lists approximately 160,000 clones; approximately 85% of them were counted only once. The ten largest make up 1% to 1.5% of the sample. The source material was peripheral blood. The origin of the receptors is a man aged 60-69 years who had recovered from COVID-19.

This chain joins TRBV9 and TRBJ1-1; TRBD1 agrees at 8 bases. Germline V gene sequence: CDR1 SGDLS, CDR2 YYNGEE. The CDR3 is made up of 14 amino acids. J was trimmed by 1 base and V by 6 bases; bases with no gene match: 5. The CDR3, as DNA: TGTGCCAGCACCACGACAGGGGAGAACACTGAAGCTTTCTTT. Translating gives CASTTTGENTEAFF.

The chain couples TRBV6-5 to TRBJ1-2; 11 bases align to TRBD1. The V and J ends lost 1 base and 7 bases, in that order; junction bases with no gene match: 5. The length of the CDR3 is 15 residues. The germline V gene has CDR1 MNHEY and CDR2 SVGAGI. CDR3 sequence reads: CASSYYGQGASGYTF. CDR3 sequence (DNA): TGTGCCAGCAGTTACTATGGACAGGGGGCAAGTGGCTACACCTTC.

The rearrangement uses TRBV29-1 and TRBJ1-1, with TRBD1 matching 9 bases. The CDR3 runs to 13 residues. V was clipped by 6 bases and J by 10 bases; unmatched bases: 12. The germline CDR1 and CDR2 sequences are SQVTM and ANQGSEA. The CDR3 DNA reads TGCAGCGTAGAGTCCCGGGACAGGGAAGGAGCTTTCTTT. Translated: CSVESRDREGAFF. The variable domain in full, completed from reference TRBV29-1 and TRBJ1-1, reads SAVISQKPSRDICQRGTSLTIQCQVDSQVTMMFWYRQQPGQSLTLIATANQGSEATYESGFVIDKFPISRPNLTFSTLTVSNMSPEDSSIYLCSVESRDREGAFFGQGTRLTVV.

The chain recombines TRBV7-2 with TRBJ2-1, with D unclear. The germline V gene has CDR1 SGHTA and CDR2 FQGNSA. Deletions cut 1 base from V and 9 bases from J, with 13 bases between. The CDR3 totals 14 residues. The chain's CDR3 is CASSLEVRSGEQFF. Written as DNA, the CDR3 is TGTGCCAGCAGCTTAGAGGTCCGTTCGGGTGAGCAGTTCTTC. Full variable domain (remainder filled in from reference TRBV7-2 and TRBJ2-1): GAGVSQSPSNKVTEKGKDVELRCDPISGHTALYWYRQSLGQGLEFLIYFQGNSAPDKSGLPSDRFSAERTGGSVSTLTIQRTQQEDSAVYLCASSLEVRSGEQFFGPGTRLTVL.

The V and J genes are TRBV3-1 (or the pseudogene TRBV3-2) and TRBJ2-2; perhaps TRBD2 as D (6 bases). Germline lookup yields CDR1 LGHDT and CDR2 YNNKEL (reference sequence). V shed 1 base and J shed 1 base, with 7 bases lying between them. CDR3 size: 15 residues. In DNA, the CDR3 is TGTGCCAGCAGCCAAGCCGGGGGGAACACCGGGGAGCTGTTTTTT. Its translation: CASSQAGGNTGELFF.

V usage is TRBV9 and J usage is TRBJ1-1; D gene uncertain. The V gene lost 3 bases and the J gene lost 5 bases, with 11 bases spanning the gap. The CDR3 sequence is 13 residues long. From germline, CDR1 is SGDLS and CDR2 YYNGEE. CDR3 region: CASSASIVTEAFF. In nucleotides, the CDR3 is TGTGCCAGCAGCGCCTCTATAGTTACTGAAGCTTTCTTT.

The chain joins TRBV25-1 to TRBJ1-6; the D is unclear. V shed 1 base and J shed 7 bases, with 14 bases lying between them. Germline V gives CDR1 MGHDK, CDR2 SYGVNS. The CDR3 length is 16 residues. The CDR3 loop is CASSESPGRENSPLHF. CDR3 nucleotide sequence: TGTGCCAGCAGTGAATCCCCGGGGAGGGAAAATTCACCCCTCCACTTT.

This chain joins TRBV5-1 and TRBJ1-1; TRBD1 matches at 7 bases. Germline V gene sequence: CDR1 SGHRS, CDR2 YFSETQ. Trimming cost V 6 bases and J 0 bases; bases outside gene matches: 8. The CDR3 has 15 residues. The CDR3 DNA sequence: TGCGCCAGCATGCAAGGGGGCGTCATGAACACTGAAGCTTTCTTT. Its protein product is CASMQGGVMNTEAFF.

This clone was seen more than once but under ten times. At the DNA level, this CDR3 is encoded by other sequences in the same sample as well. This chain joins TRBV30 and TRBJ1-2; 7 bases are a match to TRBD1. The CDR3 extends over 13 amino acids. Germline-derived CDR1 and CDR2 are GTSNPN and SVGIG (reference sequence). The trim removed 2 bases at V and 2 bases at J, leaving 2 bases unmatched. The CDR3, as DNA: TGTGCCTGGAGTCTACAGGGGAACTATGGCTACACCTTC. The encoded protein is CAWSLQGNYGYTF.

Here the CDR3 reads CASREQTGLNTEAFF. CDR3 coding DNA: TGCGCCAGCAGGGAACAGACAGGGCTGAACACTGAAGCTTTCTTT. The chain carries TRBV10-1 and TRBJ1-1; 7 nucleotides agree with TRBD1. This CDR3 has 15 residues. Trimming took 6 bases from V and 0 from J; bases not matched to a gene: 7. Per the germline V gene, CDR1 is WNHNN and CDR2 is SYGVQD (reference sequence).

V and J are TRBV10-3 and TRBJ2-7; a weak D match, TRBD1 (5 bases). In germline, CDR1 is ENHRY, CDR2 SYGVKD. CDR3 length equals 14 residues. V lost 8 bases and J lost 2, with 16 bases in between. CDR3 in DNA: TGTGCCATCTCCCCTACTGACAGAGCCTACGAGCAGTACTTC. Protein product: CAISPTDRAYEQYF.

This clone was counted a few times. CDR3 sequence reads: CASSVSAGASRDEQFF. DNA of the CDR3: TGCGCCAGCAGCGTGTCCGCGGGGGCCTCGCGGGATGAGCAGTTCTTC. The V and J genes are TRBV5-1 and TRBJ2-1, with D perhaps TRBD2 (7 bases). The germline V gene encodes CDR1 SGHRS and CDR2 YFSETQ. The CDR3 contains 16 residues. The V end lost 4 bases, the J end lost 8 bases, and 22 bases lay between the germline ends.

The genes are TRBV29-1 and TRBJ2-1; 8 nucleotides agree with TRBD2. J was trimmed by 8 bases and V by 4 bases; bases with no gene match: 7. CDR1 and CDR2 from the germline V gene are SQVTM and ANQGSEA. The CDR3 consists of 13 residues. The CDR3 here is CSVVRGGGYEQFF. The CDR3 DNA is TGCAGCGTTGTACGGGGGGGCGGATATGAGCAGTTCTTC.

In DNA form, the CDR3 reads TGTGCCAGCAGCTCAGGGACAGGGGAACAGCCCCAGCATTTT. Translating it yields CASSSGTGEQPQHF. The chain has TRBV5-8 and TRBJ1-5, with 10 bases identical to TRBD1. This CDR3 region has 14 residues. The junction had 4 bases not matched to a gene; V was cut back by 3 bases and J by 7 bases. CDR1 SGHTS and CDR2 YDEGEE come from the germline V gene.

The chain has TRBV4-2 and TRBJ2-7; D is ambiguous. This CDR3 contains 17 residues. Germline CDR1 reads LGHNA; CDR2 reads YNFKEQ. V was cut by 1 base and J by 0 bases, with 16 bases left in between. CDR3 region: CASSQALRGHNSYEQYF. The CDR3 nucleotides are TGTGCCAGCAGCCAAGCCCTAAGAGGCCACAACTCCTACGAGCAGTACTTC.

Note on this clone: The junction shows a germline mismatch at one end, possibly a read error. This chain joins TRBV7-7 and TRBJ2-3; possibly TRBD2 for D (7 bases). Germline loops: CDR1 SSHAT, CDR2 FNYEAQ (reference sequence). This CDR3 is built from 15 residues. CDR3 loop: CASSLGGLSTDTQYF. Here the CDR3 DNA reads TGTGCTAGCAGCCTCGGGGGGCTAAGCACAGATACGCAGTATTTT.

The chain uses TRBV6-4 and TRBJ1-1, with 7 bases identical to TRBD1. V lost 6 bases, J lost 6 bases, and 10 bases stayed unmatched. This CDR3 is built from 14 residues. CDR1 MRHNA and CDR2 SNTAGT come from the germline V gene. The CDR3: CASRDSDRDSEAFF. CDR3 in DNA: TGTGCCAGCAGGGATTCTGACAGGGACTCTGAAGCTTTCTTT.